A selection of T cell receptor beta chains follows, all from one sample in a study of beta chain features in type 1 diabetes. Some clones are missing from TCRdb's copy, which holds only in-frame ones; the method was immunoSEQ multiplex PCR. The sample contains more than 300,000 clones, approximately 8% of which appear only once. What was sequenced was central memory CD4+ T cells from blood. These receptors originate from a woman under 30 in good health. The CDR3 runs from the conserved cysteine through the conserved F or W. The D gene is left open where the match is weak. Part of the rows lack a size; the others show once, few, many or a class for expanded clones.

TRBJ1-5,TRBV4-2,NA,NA,CASSQDLDQPQHF,TGTGCCAGCAGCCAAGATTTAGATCAGCCCCAGCATTTT
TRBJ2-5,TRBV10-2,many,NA,CASSQKETQYF,TGCGCCAGCAGCCAGAAGGAGACCCAGTACTTC
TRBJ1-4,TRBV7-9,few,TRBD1,CASSDRQGRNEKLFF,TGTGCCAGCAGCGACCGACAGGGGAGAAATGAAAAACTGTTTTTT
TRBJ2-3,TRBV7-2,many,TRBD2,CASSLRTSGRSTDTQYF,TGTGCCAGCAGCCTAAGGACTAGCGGGAGGAGCACAGATACGCAGTATTTT
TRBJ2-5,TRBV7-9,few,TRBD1,CASSLRRTGTETQYF,TGTGCCAGCAGCTTAAGGCGGACAGGGACAGAGACCCAGTACTTC
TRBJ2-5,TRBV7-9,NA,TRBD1,CASSLVPGQQETQYF,TGTGCCAGCAGCTTAGTCCCGGGACAGCAAGAGACCCAGTACTTC
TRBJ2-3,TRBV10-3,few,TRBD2,CAIRNGRASTDTQYF,TGTGCCATCAGAAACGGGAGGGCCAGTACAGATACGCAGTATTTT
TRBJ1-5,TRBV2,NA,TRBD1,CASRIDRGDSQPQHF,TGTGCCAGCAGAATCGACAGGGGCGATAGTCAGCCCCAGCATTTT
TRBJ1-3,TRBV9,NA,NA,CASSVDGTRGAGNTIYF,TGTGCCAGCAGCGTAGACGGGACCCGGGGGGCTGGAAACACCATATATTTT
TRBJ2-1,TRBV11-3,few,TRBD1,CASSWGQHYNEQFF,TGTGCCAGCAGCTGGGGACAGCATTACAATGAGCAGTTCTTC
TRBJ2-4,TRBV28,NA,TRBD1,CASSRVAGGSLNIQYF,TGTGCCAGCAGTCGAGTGGCAGGGGGCTCGTTGAACATTCAGTACTTC
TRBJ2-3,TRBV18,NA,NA,CASSPSREDTQYF,TGTGCCAGCTCACCCTCCAGGGAGGATACGCAGTATTTT
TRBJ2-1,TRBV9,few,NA,CASSGGLSKEQFF,TGTGCCAGCAGCGGTGGACTGAGTAAAGAGCAGTTCTTC
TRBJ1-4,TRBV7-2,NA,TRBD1,CASSSDRDGEKLFF,TGTGCCAGCAGTTCGGACAGGGATGGAGAAAAACTGTTTTTT
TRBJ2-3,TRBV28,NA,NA,CASKAGFTDTQYF,TGTGCCAGCAAGGCGGGATTCACAGATACGCAGTATTTT
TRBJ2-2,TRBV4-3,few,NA,CASSQAGNTGELFF,TGCGCCAGCAGCCAAGCCGGAAACACCGGGGAGCTGTTTTTT
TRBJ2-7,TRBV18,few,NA,CASSPLQADPYEQYF,TGTGCCAGCTCACCTTTACAGGCAGACCCCTACGAGCAGTACTTC
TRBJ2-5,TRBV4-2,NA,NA,CASSQGLGQETQYF,TGTGCCAGCAGCCAAGGGCTAGGGCAAGAGACCCAGTACTTC
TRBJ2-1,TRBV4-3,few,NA,CASSQEGGSSYNEQFF,TGCGCCAGCAGCCAAGAGGGCGGAAGCTCCTACAATGAGCAGTTCTTC
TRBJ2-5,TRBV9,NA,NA,CASSVANHQETQYF,TGTGCCAGCAGCGTAGCCAACCACCAAGAGACCCAGTACTTC
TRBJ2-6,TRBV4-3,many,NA,CASSQDRYSGANVLTF,TGCGCCAGCAGCCAAGATCGCTACTCTGGGGCCAACGTCCTGACTTTC
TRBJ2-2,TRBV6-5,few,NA,CASSPTSLTGELFF,TGTGCCAGCAGTCCGACTAGTCTCACCGGGGAGCTGTTTTTT
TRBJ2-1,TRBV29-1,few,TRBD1,CSVESGTVSEQFF,TGCAGCGTTGAGTCCGGGACAGTCAGTGAGCAGTTCTTC
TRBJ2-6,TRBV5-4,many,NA,CASSLRASGANVLTF,TGTGCCAGCAGCTTGAGGGCCTCTGGGGCCAACGTCCTGACTTTC
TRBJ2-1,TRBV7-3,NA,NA,CASSPGSSGEQFF,TGTGCCAGCAGCCCAGGATCATCAGGTGAGCAGTTCTTC
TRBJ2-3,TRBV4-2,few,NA,CASSQAGSTDTQYF,TGTGCCAGCAGCCAAGCCGGGAGCACAGATACGCAGTATTTT
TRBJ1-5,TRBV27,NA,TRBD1,CASSSDRGQPQHF,TGTGCCAGCAGCTCGGACAGGGGTCAGCCCCAGCATTTT
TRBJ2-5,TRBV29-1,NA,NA,CSVASLYQETQYF,TGCAGCGTTGCGTCGTTGTACCAAGAGACCCAGTACTTC
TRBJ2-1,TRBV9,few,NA,CASSVGLWTEQFF,TGTGCCAGCAGCGTAGGTTTGTGGACTGAGCAGTTCTTC
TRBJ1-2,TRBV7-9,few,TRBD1,CASSLQGRFNYGYTF,TGTGCCAGCAGCCTACAGGGGCGGTTTAACTATGGCTACACCTTC
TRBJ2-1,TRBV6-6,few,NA,CASREYNEQFF,TGTGCCAGCAGAGAATACAATGAGCAGTTCTTC
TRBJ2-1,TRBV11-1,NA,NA,CASSLEVAPNEQFF,TGTGCCAGCAGCTTAGAGGTAGCGCCCAATGAGCAGTTCTTC
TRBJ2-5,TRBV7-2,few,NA,CASRATGQETQYF,TGTGCCAGCAGAGCCACGGGCCAAGAGACCCAGTACTTC
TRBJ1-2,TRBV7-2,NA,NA,CASSLDRGGYTF,TGTGCCAGCAGCTTAGATAGAGGCGGCTACACCTTC
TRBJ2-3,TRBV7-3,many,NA,CASSLTGTDTQYF,TGTGCCAGCAGCTTAACGGGCACAGATACGCAGTATTTT
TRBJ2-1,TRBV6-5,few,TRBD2,CATSSGSSYNEQFF,TGTGCCACCTCGAGCGGGAGCTCCTACAATGAGCAGTTCTTC
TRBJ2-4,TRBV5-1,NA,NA,CASSSEIAKNIQYF,TGCGCCAGCAGCTCTGAGATAGCCAAAAACATTCAGTACTTC
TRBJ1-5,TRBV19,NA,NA,CASSVTASQPQHF,TGTGCCAGTAGCGTTACAGCGAGTCAGCCCCAGCATTTT
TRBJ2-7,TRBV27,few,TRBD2,CASSLPSGSGSSYEQYF,TGTGCCAGCAGTTTACCTAGCGGGAGCGGTAGCTCCTACGAGCAGTACTTC
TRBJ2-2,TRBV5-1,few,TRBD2,CASSLWRERTGELFF,TGCGCCAGCAGCTTGTGGCGGGAGCGAACCGGGGAGCTGTTTTTT
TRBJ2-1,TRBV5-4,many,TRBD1,CASSSAPGQGAHSLLFF,TGTGCCAGCAGCTCCGCACCGGGACAGGGGGCGCATAGCCTCCTGTTCTTC
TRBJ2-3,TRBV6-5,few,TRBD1,CASSYGQGGTDTQYF,TGTGCCAGCAGTTATGGACAGGGTGGCACAGATACGCAGTATTTT
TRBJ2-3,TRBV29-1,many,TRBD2,CSATSGGGTDTQYF,TGCAGCGCGACTAGCGGGGGGGGCACAGATACGCAGTATTTT
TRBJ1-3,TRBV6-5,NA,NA,CAISQGSGGGNTIYF,TGTGCCATCAGCCAGGGTTCTGGAGGTGGAAACACCATATATTTT
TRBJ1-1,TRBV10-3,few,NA,CAISGRRGEGNTEAFF,TGTGCCATCAGCGGACGCAGGGGCGAGGGGAACACTGAAGCTTTCTTT
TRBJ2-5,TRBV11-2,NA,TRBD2,CASSQGLAGTRETQYF,TGTGCCAGCAGCCAGGGACTAGCGGGAACCAGAGAGACCCAGTACTTC
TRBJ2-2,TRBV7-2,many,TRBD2,CASSFFGGRGSGELFF,TGTGCCAGCAGCTTTTTCGGCGGGAGAGGTAGCGGGGAGCTGTTTTTT
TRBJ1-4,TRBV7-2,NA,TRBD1,CASSPKGALGSFSEKLFF,TGTGCCAGCAGTCCCAAGGGGGCGCTGGGATCTTTCAGTGAAAAACTGTTTTTT
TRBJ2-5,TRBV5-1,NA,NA,CASSLGRDRFITQYF,TGCGCCAGCAGCTTGGGTCGGGACCGGTTTATCACCCAGTACTTC
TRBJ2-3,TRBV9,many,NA,CASSPAGGRDTQYF,TGTGCCAGCAGCCCCGCAGGGGGGCGGGATACGCAGTATTTT
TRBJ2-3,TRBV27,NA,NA,CASSPVRSTDTQYF,TGTGCCAGCAGTCCGGTGAGAAGCACAGATACGCAGTATTTT
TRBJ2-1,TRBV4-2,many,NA,CASSQEGRGYNEQFF,TGTGCCAGCAGCCAAGAGGGGCGAGGCTACAATGAGCAGTTCTTC